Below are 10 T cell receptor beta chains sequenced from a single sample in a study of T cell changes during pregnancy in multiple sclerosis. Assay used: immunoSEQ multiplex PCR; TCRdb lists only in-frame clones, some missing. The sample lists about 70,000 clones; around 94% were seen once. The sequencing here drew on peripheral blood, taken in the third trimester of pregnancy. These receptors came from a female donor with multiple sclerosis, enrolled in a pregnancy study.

CDR3 in DNA: TGTGCCAGCAGCTTCCTTAGCGGGAGCAATGAGCAGTTCTTC. As protein: CASSFLSGSNEQFF. The rearrangement joins TRBV7-2 to TRBJ2-1; 9 bases are shared with TRBD2. This CDR3 is built from 14 residues. After removal of 3 bases from V and 6 bases from J, the junction contained 3 bases not matched to a gene. Looked up from germline, CDR1 is SGHTA and CDR2 is FQGNSA. Combining the CDR3 with reference TRBV7-2 and TRBJ2-1 gives the whole variable domain GAGVSQSPSNKVTEKGKDVELRCDPISGHTALYWYRQSLGQGLEFLIYFQGNSAPDKSGLPSDRFSAERTGGSVSTLTIQRTQQEDSAVYLCASSFLSGSNEQFFGPGTRLTVL.

This CDR3 reads CASSLTGGANTIYF. The CDR3, as DNA: TGTGCCAGCAGCTTGACAGGGGGCGCGAACACCATATATTTT. The rearrangement joins TRBV7-3 to TRBJ1-3; 10 nucleotides align to TRBD1. The CDR3 has 14 residues. The V gene end was trimmed by 3 bases and the J gene end by 7 bases; junction bases not matched to a gene: 3. Per germline, CDR1 SGHTA and CDR2 FQGTGA.

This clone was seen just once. The CDR3 is CASSPDRVLSGNTIYF. The DNA for the CDR3 is TGTGCCAGCAGCCCGGACAGGGTACTCTCTGGAAACACCATATATTTT. The rearrangement joins TRBV5-4 to TRBJ1-3, with 8 positions matching TRBD1. The J segment lost 0 bases and the V segment lost 4 bases, leaving 6 bases of the junction unmatched. The CDR3 consists of 16 residues. Germline V lookup: CDR1 SGHNT, CDR2 YYREEE (reference sequence).

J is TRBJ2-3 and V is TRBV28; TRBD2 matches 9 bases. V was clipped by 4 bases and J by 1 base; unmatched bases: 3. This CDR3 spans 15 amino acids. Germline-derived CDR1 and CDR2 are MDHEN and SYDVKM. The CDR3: CASSSLAGGTDTQYF. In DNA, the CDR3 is TGTGCCAGCAGTTCCTTAGCGGGGGGCACAGATACGCAGTATTTT. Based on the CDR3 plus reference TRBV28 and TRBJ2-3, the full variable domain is DVKVTQSSRYLVKRTGEKVFLECVQDMDHENMFWYRQDPGLGLRLIYFSYDVKMKEKGDIPEGYSVSREKKERFSLILESASTNQTSMYLCASSSLAGGTDTQYFGPGTRLTVL.

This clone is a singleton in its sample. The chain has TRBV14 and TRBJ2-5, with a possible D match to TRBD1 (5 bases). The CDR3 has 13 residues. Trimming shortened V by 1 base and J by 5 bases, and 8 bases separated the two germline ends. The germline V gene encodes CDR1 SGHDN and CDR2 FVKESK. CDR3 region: CASSQARVETQYF. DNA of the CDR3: TGTGCCAGCAGCCAAGCCAGGGTCGAGACCCAGTACTTC.

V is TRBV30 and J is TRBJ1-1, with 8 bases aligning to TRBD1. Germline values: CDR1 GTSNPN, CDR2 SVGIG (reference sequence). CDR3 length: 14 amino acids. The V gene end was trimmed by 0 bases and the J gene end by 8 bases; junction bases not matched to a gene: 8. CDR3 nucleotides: TGTGCCTGGAGTGTCTTACAGGGGGTACGGGAAGCTTTCTTT. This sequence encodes CAWSVLQGVREAFF.

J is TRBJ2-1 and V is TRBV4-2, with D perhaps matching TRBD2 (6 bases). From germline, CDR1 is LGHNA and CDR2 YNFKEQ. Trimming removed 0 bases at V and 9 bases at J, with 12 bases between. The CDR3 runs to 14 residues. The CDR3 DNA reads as TGTGCCAGCAGCCAAGATCTTATGGGGGGTGAGCAGTTCTTC. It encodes CASSQDLMGGEQFF.

The CDR3 DNA sequence: TGTGCCAGCAACTCGCAGGGGGCTGACCAGCCCCAGCATTTT. It yields the protein CASNSQGADQPQHF. The chain is built from TRBV9 and TRBJ1-5, with 8 bases identical to TRBD1. J lost 7 bases, V lost 6 bases, and 9 bases had no gene match. The CDR3 has 14 residues. Germline-derived CDR1 and CDR2 are SGDLS and YYNGEE.

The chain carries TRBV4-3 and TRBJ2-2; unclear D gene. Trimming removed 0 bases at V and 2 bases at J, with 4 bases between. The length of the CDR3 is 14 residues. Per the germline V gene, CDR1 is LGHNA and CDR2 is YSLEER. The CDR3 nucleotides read TGCGCCAGCAGCCAAGACTTTAACACCGGGGAGCTGTTTTTT. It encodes CASSQDFNTGELFF.

CDR3 sequence: CASSAMDRGNTGELFF. As DNA, the CDR3 is TGTGCCAGCAGTGCGATGGACAGGGGGAACACCGGGGAGCTGTTTTTT. The chain is built from TRBV6-1 and TRBJ2-2; 9 bases fit TRBD1. Per germline, CDR1 MNHNS and CDR2 SASEGT. V was clipped by 4 bases and J by 1 base; unmatched bases: 4. CDR3 length: 16 residues.